This T cell receptor (beta chain) was profiled in a study of blood T cell repertoires in COVID-19. Study summary: The origin of the acute and convalescent COVID-19 samples was the United States, Italy and Spain. The analysed material was cDNA or gDNA that came from T cells, B-cell-depleted T cells, or PBMCs.

The ends lost 5 bases at V and 6 bases at J; junction bases unmatched: 4. Germline values: CDR1 SNHLY, CDR2 FYNNEI. This CDR3 is 14 amino acids long. As originally analysed: For nucleated cells, counts were estimated from reference gene primer amplification. Data came from immunoSEQ multiplex PCR; TCRdb stores just in-frame clones and leaves some out. The V and J calls and clone size are taken from that table; D and trimming were inferred from the DNA. Among 130,000 to 150,000 clones listed, 87% were seen once. The specimen was peripheral blood. This chain links TRBV2 with TRBJ2-2, with 9 nucleotides matching TRBD1. This TCR came from a woman aged 40-49 years with acute or convalescent COVID-19. The CDR3 spells CASSPDRGSGELFF. CDR3 DNA sequence: TGTGCCAGCAGTCCAGACAGGGGGTCCGGGGAGCTGTTTTTT.